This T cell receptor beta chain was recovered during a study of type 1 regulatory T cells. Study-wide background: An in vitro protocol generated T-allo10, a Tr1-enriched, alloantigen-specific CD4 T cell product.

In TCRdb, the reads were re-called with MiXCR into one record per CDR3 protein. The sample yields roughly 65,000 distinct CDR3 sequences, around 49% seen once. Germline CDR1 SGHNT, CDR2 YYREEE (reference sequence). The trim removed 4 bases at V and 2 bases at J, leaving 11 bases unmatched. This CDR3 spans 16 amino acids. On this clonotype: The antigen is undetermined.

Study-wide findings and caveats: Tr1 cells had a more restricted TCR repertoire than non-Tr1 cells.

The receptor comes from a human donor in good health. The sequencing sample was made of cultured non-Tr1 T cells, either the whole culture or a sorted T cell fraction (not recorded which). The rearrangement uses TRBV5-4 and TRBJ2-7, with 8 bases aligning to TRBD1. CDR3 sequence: CASSPVPGQAPYEQYF. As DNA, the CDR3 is TGTGCCAGCAGCCCCGTGCCGGGACAGGCACCCTACGAGCAGTACTTC.